The 32 T cell receptor beta chains below all came from one sample that was sequenced in a study of cytomegalovirus exposure and HLA in healthy donors. This table comes from immunoSEQ multiplex PCR, and its TCRdb copy is limited to in-frame clones, with some not included. The sample has around 150,000 clones; around 90% are singletons. Sequenced sample: PBMCs. All receptors come from a young woman in good health and CMV-seropositive.

The chain carries TRBV27 and TRBJ1-4; 11 nucleotides line up with TRBD1. The CDR3 extends over 16 amino acids. Per germline, CDR1 MNHEY and CDR2 SMNVEV (reference sequence). V shed 3 bases and J 6 bases; nucleotides not matched to a gene: 6. Here the CDR3 reads CASSFGRTGGYEKLFF. In nucleotides, the CDR3 is TGTGCCAGCAGTTTTGGGCGGACAGGGGGCTATGAAAAACTGTTTTTT. The full variable domain, completed using reference TRBV27 and TRBJ1-4, is EAQVTQNPRYLITVTGKKLTVTCSQNMNHEYMSWYRQDPGLGLRQIYYSMNVEVTDKGDVPEGYKVSRKEKRNFPLILESPSPNQTSLYFCASSFGRTGGYEKLFFGSGTQLSVL.

The rearrangement links TRBV5-4 to TRBJ2-3; 8 bases are a match to TRBD2. From germline, CDR1 is SGHNT and CDR2 YYREEE (reference sequence). The CDR3 contains 16 residues. V gave up 4 bases and J gave up 0 bases; unmatched junction bases: 7. As DNA, the CDR3 is TGTGCCAGCAGCGGGTTTAGCGGGGCTAGCACAGATACGCAGTATTTT. Amino acids: CASSGFSGASTDTQYF.

The V gene is TRBV6-6, the J gene TRBJ2-7; D unclear. Trimming stripped 8 bases from V and 3 bases from J, with 14 bases between. Germline CDR1 is MNHNY and CDR2 is SVGAGI (reference sequence). The CDR3 extends over 13 amino acids. The CDR3 reads CASLENPYYEQYF. The CDR3 region has the DNA TGTGCCAGCTTAGAGAACCCTTACTACGAGCAGTACTTC.

Points on this clone: One end of the junction fails to match germline, which may point to a read error. The J gene is TRBJ2-4, the V gene TRBV28; the match to TRBD1 covers 7 bases. This CDR3 contains 11 residues. The germline CDR1 and CDR2 sequences are MDHEN and SYDVKM. CDR3 sequence: CASSRGGQPDF. The CDR3 DNA reads TGTGCCAGCAGTCGAGGGGGACAGCCAGACTTC.

The chain carries TRBV15 and TRBJ2-1; 7 nucleotides match TRBD2. Germline CDR1 LNHNV, CDR2 YYDKDF (reference sequence). This CDR3 region has 13 residues. The V gene end was trimmed by 4 bases and the J gene end by 8 bases; junction bases not matched to a gene: 5. The CDR3 nucleotides are TGTGCCACCAGCAATCCTGGGGGGGATGAGCAGTTCTTC. Translation gives CATSNPGGDEQFF.

This rearrangement joins TRBV9 to TRBJ2-3; 8 bases are a match to TRBD2. CDR1 and CDR2 (germline): SGDLS, YYNGEE. The trim removed 0 bases at V and 2 bases at J, leaving 8 bases unmatched. This CDR3 is built from 17 residues. The CDR3 DNA follows: TGTGCCAGCAGCGTAGCTACTAGCGGAAGAACCACAGATACGCAGTATTTT. The encoded protein is CASSVATSGRTTDTQYF.

V gene TRBV27 combines with J gene TRBJ1-2, with D uncertain. There are 14 residues in the CDR3. V lost 3 bases to trimming and J lost 4 bases, with 12 bases between them. Germline CDR1 reads MNHEY; CDR2 reads SMNVEV (reference sequence). CDR3 in DNA: TGTGCCAGCAGTTTTGCGGGAAACCTCTATGGCTACACCTTC. Translation: CASSFAGNLYGYTF.

The chain recombines TRBV27 with TRBJ2-1, with 9 bases matching TRBD2. The CDR3 length is 17 residues. Trimming took 3 bases from V and 5 from J; bases not matched to a gene: 11. Germline lookup yields CDR1 MNHEY and CDR2 SMNVEV (reference sequence). Here the CDR3 reads CASSFPNSGRLHNEQFF. The DNA of the CDR3 is TGTGCCAGCAGTTTCCCCAATAGCGGGAGACTCCACAATGAGCAGTTCTTC.

The chain recombines TRBV7-9 with TRBJ1-1; 9 bases align to TRBD1. CDR1 and CDR2 (germline): SEHNR, FQNEAQ (reference sequence). V lost 4 bases to trimming and J lost 7 bases; unmatched junction nucleotides: 10. The CDR3 has 15 residues. The CDR3 here is CASSSPGTGTREAFF. In nucleotides, the CDR3 is TGTGCCAGCAGCTCCCCCGGGACAGGGACCCGTGAAGCTTTCTTT.

The chain has TRBV11-2 and TRBJ1-4; a possible D gene is TRBD1 (6 bases). The V end lost 0 bases, the J end lost 7 bases, and 9 bases lay between the germline ends. The germline V gene encodes CDR1 SGHAT and CDR2 FQNNGV. CDR3 length: 14 residues. CDR3 bases: TGTGCCAGCAGCTTAGATCAGGGGAGTGAAAAACTGTTTTTT. Protein: CASSLDQGSEKLFF. The whole variable domain, remainder taken from reference TRBV11-2 and TRBJ1-4, is EAGVAQSPRYKIIEKRQSVAFWCNPISGHATLYWYQQILGQGPKLLIQFQNNGVVDDSQLPKDRFSAERLKGVDSTLKIQPAKLEDSAVYLCASSLDQGSEKLFFGSGTQLSVL.

The gene calls are TRBV19 and TRBJ1-1; D remains ambiguous. This CDR3 has 14 residues. Per germline, CDR1 LNHDA and CDR2 SQIVND (reference sequence). Trimming left V 5 bases short and J 0 bases short, with 10 bases between. CDR3 coding DNA: TGTGCCAGTAGTTCGTTGGCCTTGAACACTGAAGCTTTCTTT. It is translated as CASSSLALNTEAFF.

The CDR3 protein is CASSPYRVTGELFF. CDR3 nucleotides: TGTGCCAGCAGCCCCTACAGGGTAACCGGGGAGCTGTTTTTT. The chain carries TRBV7-2 and TRBJ2-2; perhaps TRBD1 as D (6 bases). The CDR3 loop spans 14 amino acids. V gave up 5 bases and J gave up 5 bases, with 12 bases separating them. Germline V gene data show CDR1 as SGHTA and CDR2 as FQGNSA.

The V gene is TRBV5-6, the J gene TRBJ2-1; tentative D call: TRBD1 (6 bases). In germline, CDR1 is SGHDT, CDR2 YYEEEE. Trimming pared 0 bases from V and 7 bases from J, leaving 8 bases between. This CDR3 comprises 13 residues. CDR3 DNA sequence: TGTGCCAGCAGCTTGGAAGGGGGAAATGAGCAGTTCTTC. Amino acids: CASSLEGGNEQFF.

The chain combines TRBV14 with TRBJ1-3; D gene ambiguous. V was pared by 6 bases and J by 3 bases, with 12 bases between. The CDR3 has 14 residues. Per germline, CDR1 SGHDN and CDR2 FVKESK. The CDR3 DNA reads TGTGCCAGCAGGAGGACCGGGGATGGAAACACCATATATTTT. This encodes CASRRTGDGNTIYF.

This clone was found once. This chain uses TRBV4-2 with TRBJ2-2, with 7 positions matching TRBD2. Germline V lookup: CDR1 LGHNA, CDR2 YNFKEQ. V lost 0 bases, J lost 7 bases, and 17 bases stayed unmatched. This CDR3 comprises 19 residues. Here the CDR3 DNA reads TGTGCCAGCAGCCAAGATTTAGCGGCTCAACTGGGGGGGAACGGGGAGCTGTTTTTT. Translating gives CASSQDLAAQLGGNGELFF.

This clone was seen a single time. The chain uses TRBV6-5 and TRBJ1-3; D might be TRBD1 (6 bases). The CDR3 is 15 amino acids. Germline V gene sequence: CDR1 MNHEY, CDR2 SVGAGI. The ends were cut back, 2 bases at V and 0 bases at J, with 8 bases in the middle. CDR3 in amino acids: CASSYGQSSGNTIYF. The CDR3 bases are TGTGCCAGCAGTTACGGACAGAGCTCTGGAAACACCATATATTTT.

This sequence joins TRBV7-8 and TRBJ2-5, with D possibly TRBD2 on 7 matching bases. Trimming removed 1 base from V and 1 base from J, with 13 bases in between. Germline loops: CDR1 SGHVS, CDR2 FQNEAQ. The CDR3 consists of 16 residues. CDR3 region: CASSLGVRGAQETQYF. Written as DNA, the CDR3 is TGTGCCAGCAGCTTAGGGGTCCGGGGGGCCCAAGAGACCCAGTACTTC.

This sequence joins TRBV21-1 and TRBJ2-6; TRBD2 reflects the table's D call only, with no check against the DNA. TRBV21-1 has pseudogene status. This CDR3 has 16 residues. CDR3 bases: TGTGCCAGCAGCAAGGGGAGGGACTCTGGGGCCAACGTCCTGACTTTC. It is translated as CASSKGRDSGANVLTF.

The chain combines TRBV5-5 with TRBJ1-2, with D perhaps matching TRBD1 (6 bases). The length of the CDR3 is 15 residues. Trimming cost V 4 bases and J 5 bases, with 18 bases left between them. CDR1 and CDR2 (germline): SGHKS, YYEKEE (reference sequence). Here the CDR3 reads CASSPERGNWYGYTF. The CDR3 nucleotides are TGTGCCAGCAGCCCCGAAAGGGGGAACTGGTATGGCTACACCTTC.

This clone was counted once. The chain has TRBV6-5 and TRBJ2-3; 7 nucleotides line up with TRBD1. The CDR3 totals 16 residues. The V gene's germline CDR1 is MNHEY and CDR2 SVGAGI. Trimming took 0 bases from V and 3 from J; bases not matched to a gene: 6. In DNA form, the CDR3 reads TGTGCCAGCAGTTACTCGATCAAGGGGGCTACAGATACGCAGTATTTT. Protein sequence: CASSYSIKGATDTQYF.

The chain is built from TRBV28 and TRBJ2-3; perhaps TRBD2 as D (6 bases). The CDR3 has 15 amino acids. Trimming stripped 3 bases from V and 4 bases from J, with 14 bases between. CDR1 and CDR2 (germline): MDHEN, SYDVKM. In DNA form, the CDR3 reads TGTGCCAGCAGTTTTTCACTAGCCCCCGCAGATACGCAGTATTTT. Translation gives CASSFSLAPADTQYF.

The chain joins TRBV27 to TRBJ1-1; D is perhaps TRBD1 (6 bases). Trimming stripped 6 bases from V and 9 bases from J, with 20 bases between. The germline V gene encodes CDR1 MNHEY and CDR2 SMNVEV (reference sequence). The CDR3 consists of 14 residues. Written as DNA, the CDR3 is TGTGCCAGCAGCGGAAACACCGCGACAGGTAAAGCTTTCTTT. This encodes CASSGNTATGKAFF.

The chain joins TRBV4-1 to TRBJ1-2, with D perhaps matching TRBD1 (5 bases). V lost 7 bases to trimming and J lost 1 base, with 10 bases between them. CDR3 length: 13 amino acids. Per the germline V gene, CDR1 is MGHRA and CDR2 is YSYEKL. CDR3: CASTGGNNYGYTF. The CDR3 DNA is TGCGCCAGCACGGGGGGGAATAACTATGGCTACACCTTC.

The rearrangement links TRBV12-5 to TRBJ1-1; TRBD1 aligns across 9 bases. Germline-derived CDR1 and CDR2 are LGHNT and FRNRAP. CDR3 size: 14 residues. With 2 bases clipped from V and 5 bases from J, the junction kept 3 bases outside the gene matches. CDR3 bases: TGTGCTAGTGGTTTGAACAGGGGGCAGACTGAAGCTTTCTTT. Protein product: CASGLNRGQTEAFF.

The V gene is TRBV19, the J gene TRBJ2-6; D might be TRBD2 (7 bases). CDR1 is LNHDA, CDR2 SQIVND, per germline (reference sequence). Trimming cost V 3 bases and J 4 bases, with 16 bases left between them. The CDR3 covers 17 residues. This chain's CDR3 is CASSIRRGATGANVLTF. In DNA form, the CDR3 reads TGTGCCAGTAGTATTCGTCGGGGGGCAACAGGGGCCAACGTCCTGACTTTC. The whole variable domain, remainder taken from reference TRBV19 and TRBJ2-6, is DGGITQSPKYLFRKEGQNVTLSCEQNLNHDAMYWYRQDPGQGLRLIYYSQIVNDFQKGDIAEGYSVSREKKESFPLTVTSAQKNPTAFYLCASSIRRGATGANVLTFGAGSRLTVL.

The chain is built from TRBV5-1 and TRBJ2-5; possible D gene TRBD2, 5 bases. Germline assignment: CDR1 SGHRS and CDR2 YFSETQ. With 4 bases removed from V and 4 bases from J, the gap between germline ends came to 17 bases. The CDR3 spans 15 residues. The CDR3 is CASSPADARGETQYF. In DNA, the CDR3 is TGCGCCAGCAGCCCGGCGGACGCACGGGGAGAGACCCAGTACTTC.

The CDR3 loop is CASSDQGWTGELFF. The DNA of the CDR3 is TGTGCCAGCAGTGATCAGGGCTGGACCGGGGAGCTGTTTTTT. V usage is TRBV25-1 and J usage is TRBJ2-2; D is possibly TRBD1 (5 bases). V was shortened by 3 bases and J by 5 bases, with 10 bases between the two germline ends. CDR1 is MGHDK and CDR2 is SYGVNS in the germline V gene. This CDR3 is 14 amino acids long. Variable domain in full (rest from reference TRBV25-1 and TRBJ2-2): EADIYQTPRYLVIGTGKKITLECSQTMGHDKMYWYQQDPGMELHLIHYSYGVNSTEKGDLSSESTVSRIRTEHFPLTLESARPSHTSQYLCASSDQGWTGELFFGEGSRLTVL.

The sample holds a few counts of this clone. The chain joins TRBV2 to TRBJ2-5, with TRBD2 matching over 10 bases. This CDR3 contains 19 residues. Germline CDR1 and CDR2: SNHLY and FYNNEI. V lost 7 bases and J lost 0; bases outside the gene matches: 17. The CDR3 region has the DNA TGTGCCAGCATGGAGGGAGGGCTAGCGGGGGAGTGGTACCAAGAGACCCAGTACTTC. The encoded protein is CASMEGGLAGEWYQETQYF. Full variable domain (missing parts from reference TRBV2 and TRBJ2-5): EPEVTQTPSHQVTQMGQEVILRCVPISNHLYFYWYRQILGQKVEFLVSFYNNEISEKSEIFDDQFSVERPDGSNFTLKIRSTKLEDSAMYFCASMEGGLAGEWYQETQYFGPGTRLLVL.

The chain couples TRBV2 to TRBJ1-4; maybe TRBD1 (5 bases). The germline gives CDR1 SNHLY, CDR2 FYNNEI. This CDR3 is 12 amino acids long. The V end was cut by 7 bases, the J end by 13 bases, with 16 bases between. The DNA of the CDR3 is TGTGCCAGCAAAGCCTCGGGGAGGGGACTGTTTTTT. Protein: CASKASGRGLFF. Full variable domain (outside the CDR3, taken from reference TRBV2 and TRBJ1-4): EPEVTQTPSHQVTQMGQEVILRCVPISNHLYFYWYRQILGQKVEFLVSFYNNEISEKSEIFDDQFSVERPDGSNFTLKIRSTKLEDSAMYFCASKASGRGLFFGSGTQLSVL.

The chain couples TRBV19 to TRBJ1-5; 7 bases line up with TRBD1. The CDR3 sequence is 14 residues long. J gave up 2 bases and V 7 bases, and 5 bases lay outside the gene matches. Germline CDR1 and CDR2: LNHDA and SQIVND (reference sequence). Written as DNA, the CDR3 is TGTGCCAGTACCTCAGGGACAGGCAATCAGCCCCAGCATTTT. Its protein is CASTSGTGNQPQHF.

J is TRBJ2-7 and V is TRBV19, with 12 bases that match TRBD1. The CDR3 is 15 amino acids. Germline values: CDR1 LNHDA, CDR2 SQIVND (reference sequence). V lost 6 bases and J lost 4; bases outside the gene matches: 7. The CDR3: CASSLRDRGPYEQYF. The CDR3 DNA reads TGTGCCAGTAGCCTCCGGGACAGGGGGCCGTACGAGCAGTACTTC. Complete variable domain (other parts from reference TRBV19 and TRBJ2-7): DGGITQSPKYLFRKEGQNVTLSCEQNLNHDAMYWYRQDPGQGLRLIYYSQIVNDFQKGDIAEGYSVSREKKESFPLTVTSAQKNPTAFYLCASSLRDRGPYEQYFGPGTRLTVT.

The J gene is TRBJ2-5, the V gene TRBV30; tentative D call: TRBD2 (6 bases). V was shortened by 0 bases and J by 9 bases, with 14 bases between the two germline ends. CDR3 size: 13 residues. Germline V gene lookup returns CDR1 GTSNPN and CDR2 SVGIG (reference sequence). The CDR3 region has the DNA TGTGCCTGGAGTGTGACGCTCCCGGGGGCCCAGTACTTC. Protein: CAWSVTLPGAQYF.